This entry describes one T cell receptor (beta chain). The antigen remains undetermined. These data originate in a study of regulatory T cells in long-lasting Graves disease. The overall study: It was over 5 years of antithyroid drugs, with positive TSH receptor antibodies, that meant persistent Graves' disease.

Construction of the TCR beta libraries employed iRepertoire HTBI primers in conjunction with Arm-PCR of CDR3 regions. TCRdb analysed the multiplex PCR reads with MiXCR anew, one entry per CDR3 protein. Among 650,000 to 700,000 distinct CDR3 sequences listed, about 32% were seen once. Germline CDR1 DFQATT, CDR2 SNEGSKA (reference sequence). CDR3 length: 10 residues. V lost 3 bases and J lost 12, with 9 bases in between. Described time point: persistent/refractory GD, antithyroid drugs over 5 years with positive TRAb. PBMCs were the source of the RNA used for TCR sequencing. Whole-study findings and limits: The number of shared public clonotypes was higher in persistent patients (about 2,700) than new patients (approximately 1,000).

The clonotype comes from a female donor with Graves disease. This chain uses TRBV20-1 with TRBJ2-1; maybe TRBD2 (5 bases). The sequenced sample was peripheral blood mononuclear cells (PBMCs), obtained when the disease was refractory, from a patient treated with antithyroid drugs. The DNA for the CDR3 is TGCAGTGCTAGTAGTGAGGGGCAGTTCTTC. Its protein product is CSASSEGQFF.